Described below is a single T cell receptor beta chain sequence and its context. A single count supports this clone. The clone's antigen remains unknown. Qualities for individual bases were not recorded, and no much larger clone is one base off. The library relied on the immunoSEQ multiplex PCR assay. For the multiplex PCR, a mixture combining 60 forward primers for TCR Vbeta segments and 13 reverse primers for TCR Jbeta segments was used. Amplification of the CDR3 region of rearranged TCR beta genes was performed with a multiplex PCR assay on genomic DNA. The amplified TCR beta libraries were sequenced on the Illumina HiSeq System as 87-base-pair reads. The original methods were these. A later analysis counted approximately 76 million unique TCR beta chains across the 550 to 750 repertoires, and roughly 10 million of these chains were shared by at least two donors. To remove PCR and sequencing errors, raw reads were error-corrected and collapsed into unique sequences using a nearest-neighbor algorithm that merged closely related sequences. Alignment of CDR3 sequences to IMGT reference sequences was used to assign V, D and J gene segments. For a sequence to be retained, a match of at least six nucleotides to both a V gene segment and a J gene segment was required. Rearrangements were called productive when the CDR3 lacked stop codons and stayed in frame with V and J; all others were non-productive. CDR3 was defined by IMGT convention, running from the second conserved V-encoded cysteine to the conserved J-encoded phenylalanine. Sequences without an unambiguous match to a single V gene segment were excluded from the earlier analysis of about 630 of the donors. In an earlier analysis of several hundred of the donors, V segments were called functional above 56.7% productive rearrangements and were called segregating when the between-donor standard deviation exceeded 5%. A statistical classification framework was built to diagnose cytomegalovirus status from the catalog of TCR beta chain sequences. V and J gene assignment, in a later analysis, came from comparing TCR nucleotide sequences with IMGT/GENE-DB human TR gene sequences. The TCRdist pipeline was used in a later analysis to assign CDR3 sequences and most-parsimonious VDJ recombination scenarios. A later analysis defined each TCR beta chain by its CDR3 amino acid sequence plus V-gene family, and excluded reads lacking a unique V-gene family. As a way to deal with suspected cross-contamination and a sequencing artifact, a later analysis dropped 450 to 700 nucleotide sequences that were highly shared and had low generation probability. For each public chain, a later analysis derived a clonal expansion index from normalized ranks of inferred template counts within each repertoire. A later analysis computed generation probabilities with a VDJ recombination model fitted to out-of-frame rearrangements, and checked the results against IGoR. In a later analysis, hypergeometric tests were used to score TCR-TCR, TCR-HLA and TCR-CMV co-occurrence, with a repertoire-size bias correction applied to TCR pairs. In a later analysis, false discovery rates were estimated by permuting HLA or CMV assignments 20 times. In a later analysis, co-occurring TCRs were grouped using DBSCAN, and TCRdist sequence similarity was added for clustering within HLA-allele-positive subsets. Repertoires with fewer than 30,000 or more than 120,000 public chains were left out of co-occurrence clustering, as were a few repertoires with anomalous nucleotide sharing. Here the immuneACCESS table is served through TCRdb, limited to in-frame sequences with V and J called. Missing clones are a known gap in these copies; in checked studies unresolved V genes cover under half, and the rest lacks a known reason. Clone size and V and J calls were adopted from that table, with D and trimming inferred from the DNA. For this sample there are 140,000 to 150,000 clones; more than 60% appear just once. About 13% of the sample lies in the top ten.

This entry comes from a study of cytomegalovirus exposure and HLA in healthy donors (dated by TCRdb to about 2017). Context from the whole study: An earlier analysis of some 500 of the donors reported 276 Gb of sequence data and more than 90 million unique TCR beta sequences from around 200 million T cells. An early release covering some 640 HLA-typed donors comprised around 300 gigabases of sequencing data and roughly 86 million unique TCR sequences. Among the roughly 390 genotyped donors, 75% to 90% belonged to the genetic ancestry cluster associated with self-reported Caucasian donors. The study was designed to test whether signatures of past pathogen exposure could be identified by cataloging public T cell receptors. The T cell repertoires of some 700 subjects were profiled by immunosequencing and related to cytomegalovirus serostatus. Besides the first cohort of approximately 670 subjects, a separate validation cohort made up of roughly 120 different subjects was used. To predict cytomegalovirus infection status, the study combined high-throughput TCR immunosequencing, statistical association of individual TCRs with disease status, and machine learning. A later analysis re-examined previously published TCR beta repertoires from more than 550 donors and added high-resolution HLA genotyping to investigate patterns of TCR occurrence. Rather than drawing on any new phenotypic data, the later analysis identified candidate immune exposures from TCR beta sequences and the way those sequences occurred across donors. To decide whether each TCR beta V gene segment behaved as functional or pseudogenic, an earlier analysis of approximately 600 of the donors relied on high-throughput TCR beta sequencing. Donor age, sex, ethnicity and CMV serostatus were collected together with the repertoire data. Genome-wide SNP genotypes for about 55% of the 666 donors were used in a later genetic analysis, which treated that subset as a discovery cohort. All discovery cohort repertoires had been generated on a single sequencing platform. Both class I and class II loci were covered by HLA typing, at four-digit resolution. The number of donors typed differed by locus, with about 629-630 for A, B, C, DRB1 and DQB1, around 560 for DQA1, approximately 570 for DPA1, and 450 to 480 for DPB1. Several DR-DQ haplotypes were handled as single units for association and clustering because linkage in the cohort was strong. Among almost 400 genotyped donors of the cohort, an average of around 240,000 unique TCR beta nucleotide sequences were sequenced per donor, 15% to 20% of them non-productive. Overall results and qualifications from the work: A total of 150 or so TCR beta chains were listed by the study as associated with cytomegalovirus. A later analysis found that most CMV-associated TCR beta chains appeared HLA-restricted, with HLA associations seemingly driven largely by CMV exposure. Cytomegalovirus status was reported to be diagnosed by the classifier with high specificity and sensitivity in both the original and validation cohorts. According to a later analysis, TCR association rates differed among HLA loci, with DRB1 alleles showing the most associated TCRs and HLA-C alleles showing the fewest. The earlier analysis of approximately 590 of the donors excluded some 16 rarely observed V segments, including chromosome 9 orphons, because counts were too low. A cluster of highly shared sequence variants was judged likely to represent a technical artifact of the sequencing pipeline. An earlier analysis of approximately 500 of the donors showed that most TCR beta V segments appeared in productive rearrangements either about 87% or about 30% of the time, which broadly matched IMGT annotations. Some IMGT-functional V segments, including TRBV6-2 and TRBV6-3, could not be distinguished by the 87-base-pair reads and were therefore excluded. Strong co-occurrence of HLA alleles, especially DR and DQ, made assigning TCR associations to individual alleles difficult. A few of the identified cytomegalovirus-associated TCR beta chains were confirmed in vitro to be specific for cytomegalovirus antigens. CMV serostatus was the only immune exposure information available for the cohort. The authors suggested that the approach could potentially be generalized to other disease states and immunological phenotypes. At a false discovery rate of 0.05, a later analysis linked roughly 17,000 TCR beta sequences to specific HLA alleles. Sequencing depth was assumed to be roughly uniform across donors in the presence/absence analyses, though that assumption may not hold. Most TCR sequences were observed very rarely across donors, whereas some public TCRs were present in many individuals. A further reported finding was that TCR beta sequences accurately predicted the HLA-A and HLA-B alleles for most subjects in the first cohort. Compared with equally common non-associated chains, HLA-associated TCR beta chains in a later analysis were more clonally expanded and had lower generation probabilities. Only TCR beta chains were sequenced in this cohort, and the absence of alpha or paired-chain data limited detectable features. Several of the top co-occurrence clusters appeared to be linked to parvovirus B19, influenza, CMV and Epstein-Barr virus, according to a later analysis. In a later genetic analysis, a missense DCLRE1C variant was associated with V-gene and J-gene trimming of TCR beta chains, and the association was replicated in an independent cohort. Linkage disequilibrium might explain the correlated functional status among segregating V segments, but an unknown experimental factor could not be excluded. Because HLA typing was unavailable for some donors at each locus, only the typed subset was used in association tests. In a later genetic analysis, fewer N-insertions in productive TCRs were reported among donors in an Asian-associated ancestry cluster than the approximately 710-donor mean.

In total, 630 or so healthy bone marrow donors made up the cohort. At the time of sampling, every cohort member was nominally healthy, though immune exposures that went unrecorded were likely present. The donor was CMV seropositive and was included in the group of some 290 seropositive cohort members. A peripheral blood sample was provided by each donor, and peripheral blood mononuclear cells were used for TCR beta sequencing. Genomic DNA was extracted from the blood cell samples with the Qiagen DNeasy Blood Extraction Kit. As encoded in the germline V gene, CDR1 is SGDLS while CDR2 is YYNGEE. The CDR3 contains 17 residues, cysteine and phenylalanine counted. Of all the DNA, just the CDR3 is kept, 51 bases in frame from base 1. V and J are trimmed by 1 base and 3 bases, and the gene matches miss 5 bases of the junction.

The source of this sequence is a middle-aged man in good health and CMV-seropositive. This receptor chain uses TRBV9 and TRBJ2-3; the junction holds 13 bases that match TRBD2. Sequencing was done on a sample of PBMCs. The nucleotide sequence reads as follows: TGTGCCAGCAGCGTAACTAGCGGGAGGGCCGAGACAGATACGCAGTATTTT. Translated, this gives CASSVTSGRAETDTQYF. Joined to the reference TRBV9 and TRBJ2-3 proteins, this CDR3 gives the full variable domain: DSGVTQTPKHLITATGQRVTLRCSPRSGDLSVYWYQQSLDQGLQFLIQYYNGEERAKGNILERFSAQQFPDLHSELNLSSLELGDSALYFCASSVTSGRAETDTQYFGPGTRLTVL.